Following are 11 T cell receptor beta chains from one sample sequenced in a study of T cells after yellow fever vaccination. TCRdb processed the 5' RACE reads anew with MiXCR; each CDR3 protein has one entry. Among 300,000 to 400,000 distinct CDR3 sequences, 8.7% were seen once, and the ten largest hold approximately 19%. The sequences come from PBMCs, collected on the day of the first yellow fever vaccination. All receptors come from a man between 18 and 35 years old who received the YFV17D yellow fever vaccine.

In its sample, this clonotype was seen a few times. The chain has TRBV5-6 and TRBJ1-2; 9 positions match TRBD1. The germline V gene encodes CDR1 SGHDT and CDR2 YYEEEE. The CDR3 totals 16 residues. After removal of 4 bases from V and 3 bases from J, the junction contained 10 bases not matched to a gene. CDR3 in DNA: TGTGCCAGCAGCCCCCCCCTTACAGGGGGCTACTATGGCTACACCTTC. This sequence encodes CASSPPLTGGYYGYTF. The full variable domain, with the rest looked up from reference TRBV5-6 and TRBJ1-2, is DAGVTQSPTHLIKTRGQQVTLRCSPKSGHDTVSWYQQALGQGPQFIFQYYEEEERQRGNFPDRFSGHQFPNYSSELNVNALLLGDSALYLCASSPPLTGGYYGYTFGSGTRLTVV.

The chain couples TRBV6-4 to TRBJ2-1; possible D gene TRBD2, 7 bases. The CDR3 consists of 14 residues. The V gene lost 4 bases and the J gene lost 9 bases, with 16 bases spanning the gap. Germline V CDR1 and CDR2: MRHNA, SNTAGT. CDR3 region: CASSGGGAPSEQFF. DNA of the CDR3: TGTGCCAGCAGTGGAGGGGGGGCGCCGAGTGAGCAGTTCTTC.

The rearrangement joins TRBV7-3 to TRBJ2-7, with D perhaps TRBD2 (5 bases). The germline gives CDR1 SGHTA, CDR2 FQGTGA. Trimming removed 6 bases from V and 0 bases from J, with 12 bases in between. This CDR3 contains 14 residues. The CDR3 coding sequence is TGTGCCAGCAGGTACCGGGATTACTCCTACGAGCAGTACGTC. Translation: CASRYRDYSYEQYV.

The CDR3 DNA reads TGTGCCAGCAGCTTTGAGGGGGTTCCTTCGGGCACAGATACGCAGTATTTT. Its translation is CASSFEGVPSGTDTQYF. The chain combines TRBV7-9 with TRBJ2-3; a possible D gene is TRBD1 (6 bases). CDR3 length: 17 amino acids. V was pared by 3 bases and J by 1 base, with 17 bases between. Germline-derived CDR1 and CDR2 are SEHNR and FQNEAQ (reference sequence).

The chain uses TRBV5-4 and TRBJ2-1; D gene uncertain. This CDR3 contains 15 residues. Trimming pared 2 bases from V and 4 bases from J, leaving 13 bases between. The germline gives CDR1 SGHNT, CDR2 YYREEE (reference sequence). CDR3 bases: TGTGCCAGCAGCTTTGGTCATCCAGAATACAATGAGCAGTTCTTC. As protein: CASSFGHPEYNEQFF.

Only a few counts were recorded for this clonotype. V usage is TRBV20-1 and J usage is TRBJ1-5; D uncertain. CDR1 is DFQATT and CDR2 is SNEGSKA in the germline V gene (reference sequence). The CDR3 covers 15 residues. The V and J ends lost 0 bases and 0 bases respectively, with 9 bases between them. The CDR3 DNA reads TGCAGTGCTAGAGAACCAGAATATAGCAATCAGCCCCAGCATTTT. This encodes CSAREPEYSNQPQHF.

This clonotype was detected many times. The rearrangement joins TRBV4-2 to TRBJ2-7; 7 nucleotides agree with TRBD2. Looked up from germline, CDR1 is LGHNA and CDR2 is YNFKEQ. V was clipped by 0 bases and J by 5 bases; unmatched bases: 7. The CDR3 spans 15 residues. The CDR3 loop is CASSQDTRLAHEQYV. CDR3 sequence (DNA): TGTGCCAGCAGCCAAGACACCAGACTAGCCCACGAGCAGTACGTC.

This clonotype showed up just a few times. The V and J genes are TRBV27 and TRBJ2-1; 7 nucleotides match TRBD1. Germline CDR1 MNHEY, CDR2 SMNVEV (reference sequence). The CDR3 runs to 18 residues. V lost 8 bases, J lost 6 bases, and 22 bases stayed unmatched. As DNA, the CDR3 is TGTGCCAGCGGCCAAACAGGGGCCGGCCGTGGTGGTAGCAATGAGCAGTTCTTC. Translating it yields CASGQTGAGRGGSNEQFF.

This chain uses TRBV10-3 with TRBJ1-4; D gene unclear. The V gene's germline CDR1 is ENHRY and CDR2 SYGVKD. This CDR3 contains 15 residues. V was pared by 4 bases and J by 2 bases, with 11 bases between. In DNA, the CDR3 is TGTGCCATCAGTGTCCACCCGGACACTAATGAAAAACTGTTTTTT. Translated: CAISVHPDTNEKLFF.

The J gene is TRBJ2-1, the V gene TRBV25-1; 11 bases fit TRBD1. Germline V gene sequence: CDR1 MGHDK, CDR2 SYGVNS. CDR3 length equals 12 residues. V gave up 7 bases and J gave up 12 bases; unmatched junction bases: 5. The DNA for the CDR3 is TGTGCCAGCATGGGGACAGGGGGTCCGCAGTTCTTC. This codes for CASMGTGGPQFF.

This clonotype was found a few times. The V gene is TRBV7-2, the J gene TRBJ1-6, with D possibly matching TRBD1 (5 bases). The CDR3 extends over 13 amino acids. Germline V gene lookup returns CDR1 SGHTA and CDR2 FQGNSA. V was clipped by 5 bases and J by 9 bases, with 11 bases between them. For the CDR3, the DNA is TGTGCCAGCAGCCGTAGACAGACTTCACCCCTCCACTTT. Translating it yields CASSRRQTSPLHF.